Following are 32 T cell receptor beta chains from one sample sequenced in a study of CD8 T cells in ankylosing spondylitis. Study outcomes and limitations: A motif of 7 to 9 highly homologous TCR beta variants was seen as apparently characteristic of ankylosing spondylitis blood.

Their recognized antigens are unknown. A single record per CDR3 protein comes from TCRdb applying MiXCR to the 5' RACE reads. The table records some 700,000 distinct CDR3 sequences, about 20% of them present only once. Input material: blood, either unsorted or a sorted T cell fraction (not recorded which). The receptors come from a male donor with ankylosing spondylitis.

The genes are TRBV6-5 and TRBJ2-2; TRBD2 aligns across 9 bases. The germline CDR1 and CDR2 sequences are MNHEY and SVGAGI. The CDR3 runs 15 residues. J was trimmed by 4 bases and V by 2 bases; bases with no gene match: 2. The CDR3 loop reads CASSYGGGGTGELFF. CDR3 bases: TGTGCCAGCAGTTACGGCGGGGGGGGCACCGGGGAGCTGTTTTTT.

This chain links TRBV29-1 with TRBJ1-1, with a tentative D call TRBD1 (5 bases). Germline loops: CDR1 SQVTM, CDR2 ANQGSEA. The CDR3 covers 14 residues. Trimming pared 2 bases from V and 1 base from J, leaving 11 bases between. CDR3 in amino acids: CSVERDGRNTEAFF. The CDR3 DNA reads TGCAGCGTTGAACGGGACGGTCGGAACACTGAAGCTTTCTTT.

This clonotype was counted only a few times. The chain is built from TRBV20-1 and TRBJ1-5, with D unclear. The germline CDR1 and CDR2 sequences are DFQATT and SNEGSKA (reference sequence). V was pared by 7 bases and J by 7 bases, with 20 bases between. The CDR3 has 14 residues. CDR3 protein: CSVSGPSPGQPQHF. The CDR3 coding sequence is TGCAGTGTATCCGGGCCCTCTCCAGGACAGCCCCAGCATTTT.

In this sample, this clonotype turned up a few times. The chain is built from TRBV3-1 and TRBJ1-1, with 7 positions matching TRBD1. This CDR3 spans 13 amino acids. Germline-derived CDR1 and CDR2 are LGHDT and YNNKEL (reference sequence). Trimming removed 3 bases from V and 10 bases from J; junction bases left unmatched: 8. The CDR3 spells CASSHGTVFAAFF. The CDR3 DNA is TGTGCCAGCAGCCACGGGACAGTATTCGCAGCTTTCTTT.

This chain uses TRBV2 with TRBJ2-5; 9 bases are a match to TRBD1. Germline CDR1 reads SNHLY; CDR2 reads FYNNEI. V shed 6 bases and J 5 bases; nucleotides not matched to a gene: 7. The CDR3 loop spans 14 amino acids. This CDR3 is CASRYPGQGETQYF. As DNA, the CDR3 is TGTGCCAGCAGATACCCGGGACAGGGTGAGACCCAGTACTTC.

This clonotype was picked up a small number of times. This sequence joins TRBV12-3 or TRBV12-4 and TRBJ1-6; unclear D gene. Trimming removed 2 bases from V and 5 bases from J, with 7 bases in between. This CDR3 spans 14 amino acids. This chain's CDR3 is CASSLMGNNSPLHF. CDR3 sequence (DNA): TGTGCCAGCAGTTTAATGGGGAATAATTCACCCCTCCACTTT.

This sequence joins TRBV3-1 and TRBJ2-6, with D perhaps assigned TRBD1 or TRBD2 (5 bases each). CDR1 LGHDT and CDR2 YNNKEL come from the germline V gene (reference sequence). CDR3 length: 16 residues. The V gene lost 4 bases and the J gene lost 4 bases, with 14 bases spanning the gap. The CDR3 DNA reads TGTGCCAGCAGCCGGGGACCGCCGGGGGGGGCCAACGTCCTGACTTTC. It is translated as CASSRGPPGGANVLTF.

The genes are TRBV20-1 and TRBJ2-3; a weak D match, TRBD2 (5 bases). Germline V lookup: CDR1 DFQATT, CDR2 SNEGSKA (reference sequence). Trimming left V 5 bases short and J 0 bases short, with 12 bases between. The CDR3 has 14 residues. DNA of the CDR3: TGCAGTGCTGAGAGCGGTACTAGCACAGATACGCAGTATTTT. Amino acid sequence: CSAESGTSTDTQYF.

The rearrangement uses TRBV12-3 or TRBV12-4 and TRBJ1-1, with 7 bases fitting TRBD1. The CDR3 is made up of 15 amino acids. V shed 5 bases, J shed 5 bases, and the junction held 11 bases outside the gene matches. CDR3 amino acids: CASSPLPGGRTEAFF. The CDR3 DNA reads as TGTGCCAGCAGTCCCCTCCCAGGGGGTAGAACTGAAGCTTTCTTT.

The CDR3 is CASSLHQRPGDNEQFF. The DNA for the CDR3 is TGTGCCAGCAGCCTGCACCAGCGCCCTGGGGACAATGAGCAGTTCTTC. The chain is built from TRBV11-2 and TRBJ2-1; D uncertain. Germline CDR1 and CDR2: SGHAT and FQNNGV. The CDR3 is made up of 16 amino acids. V shed 5 bases and J shed 5 bases, with 19 bases lying between them.

The rearrangement joins TRBV27 to TRBJ1-6; 9 bases align to TRBD1. The CDR3 contains 15 residues. The V gene's germline CDR1 is MNHEY and CDR2 SMNVEV (reference sequence). J gave up 9 bases and V 3 bases, and 6 bases lay outside the gene matches. The CDR3 nucleotides are TGTGCCAGCAGTTTGTCCGGGACAGGGAGTTCACCCCTCCACTTT. Its translation: CASSLSGTGSSPLHF.

The rearrangement links TRBV5-1 to TRBJ2-3; TRBD1 is a possible D gene (6 bases). The CDR3 length is 17 residues. Germline V gene data show CDR1 as SGHRS and CDR2 as YFSETQ. V was cut by 0 bases and J by 2 bases, with 16 bases left in between. CDR3 coding DNA: TGCGCCAGCAGCTTGGGGACGCGACAGGCTAACACAGATACGCAGTATTTT. As protein: CASSLGTRQANTDTQYF.

The rearrangement links TRBV2 to TRBJ2-7, with a weak D call TRBD1 (6 bases). CDR3 length equals 14 residues. Germline assignment: CDR1 SNHLY and CDR2 FYNNEI. Between the trimmed V and J ends, which lost 5 bases and 4 bases, there was a span of 15 bases. Here the CDR3 reads CASSKQGYGYEQYF. In DNA form, the CDR3 reads TGTGCCAGCAGTAAACAGGGATATGGGTACGAGCAGTACTTC. The full variable domain, its missing parts supplied by reference TRBV2 and TRBJ2-7, is EPEVTQTPSHQVTQMGQEVILRCVPISNHLYFYWYRQILGQKVEFLVSFYNNEISEKSEIFDDQFSVERPDGSNFTLKIRSTKLEDSAMYFCASSKQGYGYEQYFGPGTRLTVT.

V and J are TRBV20-1 and TRBJ2-5; weak D call: TRBD1 (5 bases). Germline V gene lookup returns CDR1 DFQATT and CDR2 SNEGSKA (reference sequence). The CDR3 has 15 amino acids. Trimming took off 1 base at V and 2 bases at J, with 14 bases between the two ends. The DNA for the CDR3 is TGCAGTGCTAGAGGGAATTCAGGGTTTCAAGAGACCCAGTACTTC. This translates into CSARGNSGFQETQYF.

This sequence joins TRBV20-1 and TRBJ2-5, with 12 bases aligning to TRBD2. J gave up 5 bases and V 0 bases, and 10 bases lay outside the gene matches. CDR3 length: 17 residues. Germline CDR1 is DFQATT and CDR2 is SNEGSKA (reference sequence). CDR3 in amino acids: CSARDRALAGGAETQYF. CDR3 DNA sequence: TGCAGTGCTAGAGATAGGGCACTAGCGGGGGGCGCGGAGACCCAGTACTTC.

This clonotype was counted at least ten times. The V and J genes are TRBV6-1 and TRBJ2-2, with 9 bases identical to TRBD2. The CDR3 has 15 amino acids. V lost 8 bases and J lost 0; bases outside the gene matches: 4. Germline CDR1 MNHNS, CDR2 SASEGT. The CDR3 is CASLSGGANTGELFF. Written as DNA, the CDR3 is TGTGCCAGCCTTAGCGGGGGCGCGAACACCGGGGAGCTGTTTTTT.

The rearrangement joins TRBV4-1 to TRBJ2-1; 10 bases are a match to TRBD2. This CDR3 spans 21 amino acids. V lost 0 bases, J lost 4 bases, and 18 bases stayed unmatched. CDR1 MGHRA and CDR2 YSYEKL come from the germline V gene. In DNA, the CDR3 is TGCGCCAGCAGCCAAGATCCCGGACTAGCGGATTGGTCCAGAATTTACAATGAGCAGTTCTTC. This translates into CASSQDPGLADWSRIYNEQFF.

This chain connects TRBV7-2 to TRBJ2-2; the D call may be TRBD1 or TRBD2 (5 bases each). The CDR3 length is 16 residues. Trimming stripped 5 bases from V and 6 bases from J, with 19 bases between. Germline CDR1 and CDR2: SGHTA and FQGNSA. The CDR3 DNA is TGTGCCAGCAGCCCCGCCGGGACCCAACGACCCGGGGAGCTGTTTTTT. Translating it yields CASSPAGTQRPGELFF. Full variable domain (rest looked up from reference TRBV7-2 and TRBJ2-2): GAGVSQSPSNKVTEKGKDVELRCDPISGHTALYWYRQSLGQGLEFLIYFQGNSAPDKSGLPSDRFSAERTGGSVSTLTIQRTQQEDSAVYLCASSPAGTQRPGELFFGEGSRLTVL.

This clonotype occurred a few times. This chain connects TRBV11-2 to TRBJ2-1; D not certain. V was trimmed by 0 bases and J by 7 bases, leaving 7 bases between them. Germline CDR1 reads SGHAT; CDR2 reads FQNNGV. The CDR3 length is 13 residues. The CDR3 DNA reads TGTGCCAGCAGCTTAGACGAGACGAATGAGCAGTTCTTC. It codes for CASSLDETNEQFF.

The chain carries TRBV20-1 and TRBJ2-3; D not resolved. Deletions cut 1 base from V and 0 bases from J, with 2 bases between. Germline V gives CDR1 DFQATT, CDR2 SNEGSKA (reference sequence). The CDR3 is 12 residues long. The CDR3 DNA follows: TGCAGTGCTAGAGCCAGCACAGATACGCAGTATTTT. Its protein is CSARASTDTQYF.

This clonotype turned up a few times. V gene TRBV7-9 combines with J gene TRBJ1-2; D is uncertain. The V gene lost 5 bases and the J gene lost 8 bases, with 15 bases spanning the gap. Germline CDR1 is SEHNR and CDR2 is FQNEAQ (reference sequence). There are 13 residues in the CDR3. CDR3 region: CASSGPRHGGYTF. In nucleotides, the CDR3 is TGTGCCAGCAGCGGGCCACGGCACGGAGGCTACACCTTC.

V gene TRBV11-1 combines with J gene TRBJ2-1, with 12 nucleotides matching TRBD2. J was trimmed by 0 bases and V by 5 bases; bases with no gene match: 11. In germline, CDR1 is SGHAT, CDR2 FQDESV (reference sequence). This CDR3 comprises 19 residues. CDR3 sequence: CASSPLGLAGSSSYNEQFF. Here the CDR3 DNA reads TGTGCCAGCAGCCCGCTCGGACTAGCGGGATCCAGCTCCTACAATGAGCAGTTCTTC.

The chain carries TRBV4-2 and TRBJ2-1, with TRBD2 matching over 8 bases. Germline-derived CDR1 and CDR2 are LGHNA and YNFKEQ. Germline trimming cut 5 bases from V and 11 bases from J; bases unmatched to any gene: 8. The CDR3 loop spans 13 amino acids. The CDR3 coding sequence is TGTGCCAGCAGCACGACTCTTAGCGGGAAGCAGTTCTTC. This codes for CASSTTLSGKQFF.

This clonotype was seen a few times. The rearrangement uses TRBV4-1 and TRBJ2-1; D gene unclear. The CDR3 is 14 residues long. Germline V lookup: CDR1 MGHRA, CDR2 YSYEKL. V was clipped by 7 bases and J by 3 bases, with 13 bases between them. The CDR3 bases are TGCGCCAGCAACAACCAGACTTACTACAATGAGCAGTTCTTC. It encodes CASNNQTYYNEQFF.

In its sample, this clonotype was seen many times. The V and J genes are TRBV5-1 and TRBJ2-1; no clear D gene. V lost 0 bases and J 4 bases, leaving 8 bases between the germline ends. The length of the CDR3 is 14 residues. Looked up from germline, CDR1 is SGHRS and CDR2 is YFSETQ. For the CDR3, the DNA is TGCGCCAGCAGCTTGGCCGAGAGGTACAATGAGCAGTTCTTC. Translated, it gives CASSLAERYNEQFF.

A remark on this clonotype: An end of the junction does not agree with germline; a read error may underlie this. The genes are TRBV7-7 and TRBJ2-2, with D tentatively TRBD2 (6 bases). The CDR3 totals 15 residues. Germline V gene sequence: CDR1 SSHAT, CDR2 FNYEAQ (reference sequence). CDR3 residues: CASSTTGGGTGELFF. The CDR3 nucleotides are TGTGCTAGCAGCACCACCGGGGGAGGCACCGGGGAGCTGTTTTTT.

The V call is TRBV2, the J call TRBJ1-2; 7 bases fit TRBD1. The CDR3 runs 12 residues. Germline trimming cut 10 bases from V and 7 bases from J; bases unmatched to any gene: 9. The germline gives CDR1 SNHLY, CDR2 FYNNEI. Here the CDR3 DNA reads TGTGCCACCGCGTTGACAGGGAGTGGCTACACCTTC. It yields the protein CATALTGSGYTF.

The J gene is TRBJ2-5, the V gene TRBV3-1; TRBD2 agrees at 8 bases. After removal of 1 base from V and 2 bases from J, the junction contained 12 bases not matched to a gene. This CDR3 is 18 amino acids long. Per the germline V gene, CDR1 is LGHDT and CDR2 is YNNKEL (reference sequence). As DNA, the CDR3 is TGTGCCAGCAGCCAAGGCTTGGGACTAGGATCGGGACAAGAGACCCAGTACTTC. This sequence encodes CASSQGLGLGSGQETQYF.

This clonotype has a handful of counts. V is TRBV20-1 and J is TRBJ2-2; no clear D gene. V was trimmed by 4 bases and J by 1 base, leaving 7 bases between them. Germline V gene sequence: CDR1 DFQATT, CDR2 SNEGSKA (reference sequence). The CDR3 contains 13 residues. The CDR3 is CSAKVWNTGELFF. The CDR3 DNA is TGCAGTGCTAAGGTCTGGAACACCGGGGAGCTGTTTTTT.

This chain joins TRBV7-3 and TRBJ2-3; TRBD2 might be the D (7 bases). Looked up from germline, CDR1 is SGHTA and CDR2 is FQGTGA. The CDR3 runs to 16 residues. Between the trimmed V and J ends, which lost 2 bases and 2 bases, there was a span of 14 bases. CDR3 sequence: CASSLWAGAPTDTQYF. For the CDR3, the DNA is TGTGCCAGCAGCTTATGGGCGGGGGCCCCCACAGATACGCAGTATTTT.

There are a few counts of this clonotype. This may be a read error: a much more frequent sequence differs by one nucleotide. The chain couples TRBV14 to TRBJ2-2; D is uncertain. Trimming cost V 4 bases and J 4 bases, with 7 bases left between them. Germline V CDR1 and CDR2: SGHDN, FVKESK. The CDR3 is made up of 13 amino acids. In DNA form, the CDR3 reads TGTGCCAGCAGCCCATGGGGCACCGGGGAGCTGTTTTTT. Translation gives CASSPWGTGELFF.

This clonotype was counted only a few times. This chain links TRBV29-1 with TRBJ1-1, with D unresolved. This CDR3 comprises 15 residues. The ends were cut back, 4 bases at V and 0 bases at J, with 15 bases in the middle. CDR1 SQVTM and CDR2 ANQGSEA come from the germline V gene. CDR3 in amino acids: CSVGVEGLLNTEAFF. The CDR3 DNA reads as TGCAGCGTTGGTGTTGAGGGTCTGTTGAACACTGAAGCTTTCTTT. The full variable domain, with the rest looked up from reference TRBV29-1 and TRBJ1-1, is SAVISQKPSRDICQRGTSLTIQCQVDSQVTMMFWYRQQPGQSLTLIATANQGSEATYESGFVIDKFPISRPNLTFSTLTVSNMSPEDSSIYLCSVGVEGLLNTEAFFGQGTRLTVV.